This TCR beta chain is from a study of T cell responses to AZD1222 COVID-19 vaccine (dated by TCRdb to the early 2020s). Background on the whole study: AZD1222 recipients with second doses at about 4 weeks or about 12 weeks were pooled, because spike-specific TCR depth and breadth did not differ between schedules. A total of around 240 trial participants underwent TCR sequencing, of whom nearly 210 received two doses of AZD1222 and approximately 25 received two doses of the MenACWY control vaccine. Trial participants were enrolled by age into 18-55, 56-69 and 70-plus year subgroups, with approximately 150, 28 and 58 TCR-sequenced participants respectively. The research as a whole found: The whole spike protein was spanned by vaccine-associated CD4 TCRs, and dominant responses were seen in regions 160-218 and 743-854. The 56-69-year group was small, and its depth increase did not reach significance, likely because of low power. Spike-specific TCR breadth and depth rose significantly after two AZD1222 doses compared with day 0 and with MenACWY recipients. Nearly half of unique spike-specific TCRs reportedly recognized epitopes outside regions mutated in the B.1.351 and B.1.1.7 variants. Participants were mostly white British, with more females than males. The authors suggested clonal diversity may have been underestimated. Only five to seven AZD1222 recipients were SARS-CoV-2 seropositive at baseline, limiting conclusions about previously exposed vaccinees. Because no day 14 peak-response samples were available, the repertoires could be characterized only after the peak T cell response.

On this clone itself: Its antigen is still unknown. No base-level quality is on record; no much larger clone is a single base apart.

The CDR3 regions of human TCRbeta chains were analyzed by immunosequencing. Turning to the authors' computational methods: Repertoire TCRs were checked for matches against a reference library of SARS-CoV-2-specific TCRs that had been generated using the MIRA antigen-specificity platform. Breadth was defined as the fraction of unique TCRs that were SARS-CoV-2-associated. Depth was defined as the fraction of total T cells that were SARS-CoV-2-associated. Using the MIRA data, each spike-specific TCR was mapped to the spike region that the TCR reacts to and placed in a CD4 or CD8 class. Log10-transformed breadth and depth values were compared by one-way ANOVA with Sidak's multiple comparisons tests. Held by TCRdb, this immuneACCESS table contains in-frame sequences only and omits some clones. Under half of the omission traces to an unresolved V gene where checked; the cause of the rest is unknown. That table furnishes V, J and clone size, whereas the DNA furnished D and trimming. Present in this sample are 120,000 to 150,000 clones, more than 90% of which were seen just once. The ten largest clones take up just over 3% of the sample.

What this sample's time point label stands for: baseline before first vaccination. Vaccinee samples were obtained from the UK trials COV001 and COV002, which included a single-blind randomized controlled phase 2/3 trial of AZD1222 (ChAdOx1 nCoV-19) in healthy adults. For TCRbeta chain sequencing, PBMC samples from trial participants were taken at day 0 and at day 28 after the second dose. Per the germline V gene (reference sequence), SEHNR is the CDR1 and FQNEAQ is the CDR2. Including cysteine and phenylalanine, the CDR3 has 18 amino acids. Just CDR3 DNA is preserved here, 54 bases in frame from base 1. Between the V and J ends, shortened by 3 bases and 0 bases respectively, the junction contains 15 bases.

The sequence is built from TRBV7-9 and TRBJ2-6; TRBD1 is a weak D gene call, 6 bases matching. The sequence was collected from an adult in good health. The specimen was peripheral blood, collected on day 0 of AZD1222 vaccination. The CDR3 corresponds to CASSLGAQVVSGANVLTF. The DNA sequence is given as TGTGCCAGCAGCTTGGGGGCACAAGTGGTCTCTGGGGCCAACGTCCTGACTTTC.